Listed below are T cell receptor beta chains from one sample, sequenced in a study of CXCR3-negative and CXCR3-positive naive CD8 T cells. TCRdb reworked the 5' RACE reads into one entry per CDR3 protein, no DNA. The repertoire shows over 70,000 distinct CDR3 sequences; the top ten hold around 1.8%. The sample taken for sequencing was naive CXCR3- CD8+ T cells from blood. Receptor source: a human donor in good health. Some clones in this sample may be carry-over from other donors' samples. Both conserved end residues are part of each CDR3.

V: TRBV20-1; length: 15; J: TRBJ2-1; CDR3: CSARGDRVRLAEQFF
V: TRBV14; length: 14; J: TRBJ2-3; CDR3: CASSQDLLADTQYF
V: TRBV4-2; length: 15; J: TRBJ1-4; CDR3: CASSQEYRVGEKLFF
V: TRBV7-6; length: 13; J: TRBJ2-5; CDR3: CASSTRFSETQYF
V: TRBV14; length: 14; J: TRBJ2-7; CDR3: CASSQDAETYEQYF
V: TRBV29-1; length: 13; J: TRBJ2-5; CDR3: CSVDKSGLAAQYF
V: TRBV6-2/TRBV6-3; length: 14; J: TRBJ2-1; CDR3: CASSPGLAGVEQFF
V: TRBV12-3/TRBV12-4; length: 15; J: TRBJ2-1; CDR3: CASSIGQLMYYEQFF
V: TRBV7-2; length: 17; J: TRBJ1-1; CDR3: CASSLNPMTETNTEAFF
V: TRBV29-1; length: 11; J: TRBJ1-1; CDR3: CSARIDTEAFF
V: TRBV4-2; length: 14; J: TRBJ2-1; CDR3: CASSQEGGFNEQFF
V: TRBV19; length: 16; J: TRBJ2-3; CDR3: CASMGLRAASTDTQYF
V: TRBV29-1; length: 14; J: TRBJ2-1; CDR3: CSVTITLSYNEQFF
V: TRBV14; length: 14; J: TRBJ2-5; CDR3: CASSQFLTEETQYF
V: TRBV6-2/TRBV6-3; length: 15; J: TRBJ2-1; CDR3: CASTSPRVEDNEQFF
V: TRBV7-3; length: 13; J: TRBJ2-3; CDR3: CASSLMGTDTQYF
V: TRBV12-3/TRBV12-4; length: 12; J: TRBJ2-1; CDR3: CASSLGLIEQFF
V: TRBV29-1; length: 12; J: TRBJ1-2; CDR3: CSVVETGYGYTF
V: TRBV28; length: 14; J: TRBJ1-5; CDR3: CAVQGRGSNQPQHF
V: TRBV7-8; length: 14; J: TRBJ2-3; CDR3: CASSQPRVWDTQYF
V: TRBV5-6; length: 13; J: TRBJ1-2; CDR3: CASSLETRSHLTF
V: TRBV7-9; length: 15; J: TRBJ2-7; CDR3: CASSPPGLNSGEQYF
V: TRBV11-2; length: 19; J: TRBJ1-4; CDR3: CASSLAPAGQGGGNEKLFF
V: TRBV7-6; length: 16; J: TRBJ1-5; CDR3: CASSLADGYSNQPQHF
V: TRBV25-1; length: 15; J: TRBJ1-1; CDR3: CASSEMRGMNTEAFF
V: TRBV10-3; length: 14; J: TRBJ2-7; CDR3: CASGSAARSYEQYF
V: TRBV29-1; length: 14; J: TRBJ2-1; CDR3: CSGSTSGGWNEQFF
V: TRBV9; length: 16; J: TRBJ2-1; CDR3: CASSVAGDRAYNEQFF
V: TRBV5-5; length: 14; J: TRBJ2-7; CDR3: CASSWNRGTYEQYF
V: TRBV28; length: 17; J: TRBJ2-1; CDR3: CASSSRRLLSSYNEQFF
V: TRBV9; length: 15; J: TRBJ2-7; CDR3: CASSVGDSGYYEQYF
V: TRBV7-8; length: 16; J: TRBJ2-5; CDR3: CASILSPLRTQETQYF
V: TRBV5-1; length: 14; J: TRBJ2-6; CDR3: CASAAGSGANVLTF
V: TRBV12-3/TRBV12-4; length: 11; J: TRBJ2-1; CDR3: CASGGTWYQFF
V: TRBV29-1; length: 14; J: TRBJ2-7; CDR3: CSVKRAGGWYEQYF
V: TRBV11-3; length: 16; J: TRBJ2-2; CDR3: CASSSRLAGGTGELFF
V: TRBV4-3; length: 17; J: TRBJ2-1; CDR3: CASSQYDSGGAYNEQFF
V: TRBV5-1; length: 18; J: TRBJ2-1; CDR3: CASSLGTGGIGGYNEQFF
V: TRBV7-8; length: 16; J: TRBJ2-3; CDR3: CASSRPKAGGPDTQYF
V: TRBV29-1; length: 11; J: TRBJ2-1; CDR3: CSVGTYNEQFF
V: TRBV28; length: 13; J: TRBJ2-5; CDR3: CAIHHRERETQYF
V: TRBV12-3/TRBV12-4; length: 14; J: TRBJ2-1; CDR3: CASSLRGVEDEQFF
V: TRBV29-1; length: 13; J: TRBJ2-7; CDR3: CSVEFGSSYEQYF
V: TRBV23-1; length: 15; J: TRBJ2-1; CDR3: CASSHNIPFYNEQFF